The source of this T cell receptor (beta chain) is a study of neurological immune-mediated disorders. In TCRdb, the 5' RACE reads were re-called with MiXCR into one record per CDR3 protein. The sample includes 20,000 to 25,000 distinct CDR3 sequences, more than 14% of them seen just once. The V end lost 4 bases, the J end lost 5 bases, and 8 bases lay between the germline ends. Germline CDR1 KGHSH, CDR2 LQKENI. The CDR3 has 13 residues. This clonotype appeared a few times. The chain joins TRBV18 to TRBJ1-4, with D possibly being TRBD1 (6 bases). The specimen was PBMCs. This clonotype was obtained from a female donor with HTLV-1-associated myelopathy (HAM/TSP). CDR3 nucleotide sequence: TGTGCCAGCTCACAGGACAGAAATGAAAAACTGTTTTTT. Its translation: CASSQDRNEKLFF.